These 6 T cell receptor beta chains originate from one sample sequenced in a study of immune characterization of retroperitoneal liposarcoma. TCRdb reprocessed the PCR reads with MiXCR, giving one entry per CDR3 protein. The sample includes around 10,000 distinct CDR3 sequences, around a quarter of them seen just once. Sequenced material: tumor tissue. The receptors were gathered from a female donor with retroperitoneal liposarcoma.

This clonotype showed up just a few times. The rearrangement uses TRBV6-1 and TRBJ2-1; D gene unclear. The CDR3 loop spans 13 amino acids. V gave up 6 bases and J gave up 1 base, with 7 bases separating them. Looked up from germline, CDR1 is MNHNS and CDR2 is SASEGT. The CDR3 loop reads CASSRVSYNEQFF. CDR3 nucleotide sequence: TGTGCCAGCAGCCGCGTATCCTACAATGAGCAGTTCTTC.

In this sample, this clonotype turned up a few times. The rearrangement joins TRBV6-1 to TRBJ2-7; 14 bases map to TRBD2. The germline gives CDR1 MNHNS, CDR2 SASEGT. V was pared by 6 bases and J by 7 bases, with 8 bases of the junction left unmatched. The CDR3 contains 15 residues. This CDR3 reads CASRKGTSGRNEQYF. In nucleotides, the CDR3 is TGTGCCAGCAGGAAAGGGACTAGCGGGAGAAATGAGCAGTACTTC.

The chain combines TRBV6-2 or TRBV6-3 with TRBJ2-1; D perhaps matches TRBD2 (6 bases). The DNA end is more similar to TRBJ2-5, so the J call may be wrong. This CDR3 spans 15 amino acids. Germline loops: CDR1 MNHEY, CDR2 SVGEGT. The CDR3 here is CASSYGGTVQETQYF. CDR3 DNA sequence: TGTGCCAGCAGTTACGGGGGGACTGTACAAGAGACCCAGTACTTC.

The chain employs TRBV6-1 and TRBJ2-1, with a weak D call TRBD1 (6 bases). The V end was cut by 11 bases, the J end by 10 bases, with 21 bases between. This CDR3 is 13 amino acids long. CDR1 and CDR2 from the germline V gene are MNHNS and SASEGT. CDR3 in DNA: TGTGCCGTTAAATGGGCAGGGGAGTACGAGCAGTTCTTC. It encodes CAVKWAGEYEQFF.

This clonotype was detected many times. The rearrangement uses TRBV6-1 and TRBJ2-2; D call uncertain. The V gene lost 5 bases and the J gene lost 6 bases, with 4 bases spanning the gap. The CDR3 has 11 amino acids. Germline loops: CDR1 MNHNS, CDR2 SASEGT. CDR3 sequence: CASSYAGELFF. CDR3 coding DNA: TGTGCCAGCAGTTATGCCGGGGAGCTGTTTTTT.

This clonotype was picked up one time. The rearrangement joins TRBV12-3 or TRBV12-4 to TRBJ2-1; D is ambiguous. Trimming took off 1 base at V and 13 bases at J, with 14 bases between the two ends. The length of the CDR3 is 13 residues. As DNA, the CDR3 is TGTGCCAGCAGTTTAGAGTACCAAGAGACCCAGTTCTTC. It specifies CASSLEYQETQFF.